This TCR beta chain was found in a study of regulatory T cells in long-lasting Graves disease. Time point of the sample: newly diagnosed GD, antithyroid drugs for less than 3 months. Scientists built the TCR library using RNA that was extracted from PBMCs. Staff drew around 10 milliliters of peripheral blood into EDTA tubes. Construction of the TCR beta libraries employed iRepertoire HTBI primers in conjunction with Arm-PCR of CDR3 regions. TCRdb called the multiplex PCR reads again in MiXCR, with one record for every CDR3 protein. Of fewer than 650,000 distinct CDR3 sequences in the sample, roughly 15% were seen once. V was trimmed by 3 bases and J by 8 bases, leaving 16 bases between them. The CDR3 contains 14 residues. From germline, CDR1 is SGHTA and CDR2 FQGNSA. A few counts support this clonotype. The sample also formed part of further work on T cells in Graves' hyperthyroidism and ophthalmopathy.

The receptor's source is a woman aged 30 to 39 with Graves disease. The chain combines TRBV7-2 with TRBJ1-2, with unresolved D. Specimen: peripheral blood mononuclear cells (PBMCs), collected at new diagnosis, from a patient treated with antithyroid drugs. The CDR3 protein is CASSFSSRVMGYTF. Here the CDR3 DNA reads TGTGCCAGCAGCTTCTCCTCCCGGGTAATGGGCTACACCTTC.